These 2 T cell receptor beta chains share one sample of origin, sequenced in a study of blood T cell repertoires in COVID-19. Assay: immunoSEQ multiplex PCR; the TCRdb copy retains only in-frame clones and omits some. Here the sample spans roughly 100,000 clones, 75% to 90% being singletons. The sequenced sample consisted of peripheral blood. All receptors come from a woman between 50 and 59 years old with COVID-19, enrolled during active disease.

This clone appeared once. The sample contains more than one DNA sequence encoding this CDR3. This chain links TRBV12-3 or TRBV12-4 with TRBJ1-1; D is unclear. V dropped 3 bases and J dropped 1 base, with 6 bases sitting between them. This CDR3 has 13 residues. The DNA of the CDR3 is TGTGCCAGCAGTTTCGGTAGGAACACTGAAGCTTTCTTT. Protein sequence: CASSFGRNTEAFF.

This clone showed up just a few times. The gene calls are TRBV4-1 and TRBJ1-2; D remains unclear. Germline V gene sequence: CDR1 MGHRA, CDR2 YSYEKL. Trimming took 7 bases from V and 0 from J, leaving 18 bases between them. The CDR3 has 16 amino acids. CDR3 DNA: TGCGCCAGCACCCCAAGAGCGGCAGAGGCTAACTATGGCTACACCTTC. Protein: CASTPRAAEANYGYTF.